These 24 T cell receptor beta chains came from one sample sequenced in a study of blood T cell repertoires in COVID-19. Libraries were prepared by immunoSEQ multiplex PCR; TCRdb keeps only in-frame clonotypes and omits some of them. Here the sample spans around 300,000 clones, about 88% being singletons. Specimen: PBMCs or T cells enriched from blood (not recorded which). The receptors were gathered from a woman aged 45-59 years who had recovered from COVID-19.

In DNA form, the CDR3 reads TGTGCCAGCAGCCAAATGAACCGCGGATCACCCCTCCACTTT. Translating gives CASSQMNRGSPLHF. V and J are TRBV3-1 (or the pseudogene TRBV3-2) and TRBJ1-6, with no clear D. Germline loops: CDR1 LGHDT, CDR2 YNNKEL (reference sequence). Trimming took 2 bases from V and 10 from J, leaving 12 bases between them. The CDR3 covers 14 residues.

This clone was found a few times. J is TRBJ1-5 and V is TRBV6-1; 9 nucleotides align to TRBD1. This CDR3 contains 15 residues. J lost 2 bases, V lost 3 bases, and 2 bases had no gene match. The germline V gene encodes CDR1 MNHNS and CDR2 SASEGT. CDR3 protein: CASSDGTGRNQPQHF. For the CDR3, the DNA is TGTGCCAGCAGTGATGGGACAGGGCGCAATCAGCCCCAGCATTTT.

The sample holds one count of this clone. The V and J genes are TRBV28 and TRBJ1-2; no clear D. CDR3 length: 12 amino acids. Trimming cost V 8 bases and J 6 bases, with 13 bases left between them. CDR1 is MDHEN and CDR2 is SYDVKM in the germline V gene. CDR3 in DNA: TGTGCCAGCGGGTGGCTTGAGGATGGCTACACCTTC. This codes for CASGWLEDGYTF.

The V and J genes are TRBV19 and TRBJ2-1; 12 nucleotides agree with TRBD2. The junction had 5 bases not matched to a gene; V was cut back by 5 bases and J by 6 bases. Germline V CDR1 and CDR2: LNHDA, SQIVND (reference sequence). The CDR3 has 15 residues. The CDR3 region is CASSWASGGGNEQFF. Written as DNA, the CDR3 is TGTGCCAGTAGTTGGGCTAGCGGGGGGGGCAATGAGCAGTTCTTC. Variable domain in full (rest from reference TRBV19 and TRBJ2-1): DGGITQSPKYLFRKEGQNVTLSCEQNLNHDAMYWYRQDPGQGLRLIYYSQIVNDFQKGDIAEGYSVSREKKESFPLTVTSAQKNPTAFYLCASSWASGGGNEQFFGPGTRLTVL.

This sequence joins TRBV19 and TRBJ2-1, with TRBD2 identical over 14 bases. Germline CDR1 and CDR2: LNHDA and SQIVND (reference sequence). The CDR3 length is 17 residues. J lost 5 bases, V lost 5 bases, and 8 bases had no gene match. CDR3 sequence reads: CASSVRLAGGSDNEQFF. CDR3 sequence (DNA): TGTGCCAGTAGTGTTCGACTAGCGGGAGGGAGCGACAATGAGCAGTTCTTC.

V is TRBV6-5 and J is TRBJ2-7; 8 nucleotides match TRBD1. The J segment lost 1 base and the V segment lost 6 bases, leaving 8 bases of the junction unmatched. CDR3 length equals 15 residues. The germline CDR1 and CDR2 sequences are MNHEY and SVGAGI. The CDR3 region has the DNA TGTGCCAGCAGGATCGGACAGGGCCCATCCTACGAGCAGTACTTC. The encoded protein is CASRIGQGPSYEQYF.

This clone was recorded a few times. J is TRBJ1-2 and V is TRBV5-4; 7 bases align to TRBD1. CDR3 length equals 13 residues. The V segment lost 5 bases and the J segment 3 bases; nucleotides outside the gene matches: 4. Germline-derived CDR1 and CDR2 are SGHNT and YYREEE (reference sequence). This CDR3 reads CASRKTGYYGYTF. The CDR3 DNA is TGTGCCAGCAGGAAGACAGGGTACTATGGCTACACCTTC. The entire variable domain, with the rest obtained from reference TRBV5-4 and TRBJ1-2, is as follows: ETGVTQSPTHLIKTRGQQVTLRCSSQSGHNTVSWYQQALGQGPQFIFQYYREEENGRGNFPPRFSGLQFPNYSSELNVNALELDDSALYLCASRKTGYYGYTFGSGTRLTVV.

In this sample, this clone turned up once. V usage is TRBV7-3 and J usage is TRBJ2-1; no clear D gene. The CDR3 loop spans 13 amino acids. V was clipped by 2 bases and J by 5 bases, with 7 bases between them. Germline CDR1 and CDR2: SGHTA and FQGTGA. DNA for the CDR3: TGTGCCAGCAGCTTAGGCCTTCACAATGAGCAGTTCTTC. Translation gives CASSLGLHNEQFF. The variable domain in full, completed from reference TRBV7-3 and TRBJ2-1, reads GAGVSQTPSNKVTEKGKYVELRCDPISGHTALYWYRQSLGQGPEFLIYFQGTGAADDSGLPNDRFFAVRPEGSVSTLKIQRTERGDSAVYLCASSLGLHNEQFFGPGTRLTVL.

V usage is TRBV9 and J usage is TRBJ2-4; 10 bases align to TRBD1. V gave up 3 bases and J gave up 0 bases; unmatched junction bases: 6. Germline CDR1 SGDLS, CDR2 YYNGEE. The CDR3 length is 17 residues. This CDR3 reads CASSAGDRGRAKNIQYF. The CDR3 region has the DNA TGTGCCAGCAGCGCAGGGGACAGGGGCCGAGCCAAAAACATTCAGTACTTC.

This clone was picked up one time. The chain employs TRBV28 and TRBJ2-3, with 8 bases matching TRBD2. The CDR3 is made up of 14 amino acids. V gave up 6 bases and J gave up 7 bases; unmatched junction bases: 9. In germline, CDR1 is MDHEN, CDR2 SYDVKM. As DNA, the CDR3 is TGTGCCAGCAGACGGGAGGGCCCCGCCCATACGCAGTATTTT. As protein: CASRREGPAHTQYF.

CDR3 nucleotide sequence: TGTGCCAGCAGCTTTACTAGCGGGAGCTTCTCTGAGCAGTTCTTC. Translation: CASSFTSGSFSEQFF. V gene TRBV7-2 combines with J gene TRBJ2-1, with 11 bases fitting TRBD2. Germline V CDR1 and CDR2: SGHTA, FQGNSA. This CDR3 is built from 15 residues. V lost 3 bases and J lost 9; bases outside the gene matches: 7.

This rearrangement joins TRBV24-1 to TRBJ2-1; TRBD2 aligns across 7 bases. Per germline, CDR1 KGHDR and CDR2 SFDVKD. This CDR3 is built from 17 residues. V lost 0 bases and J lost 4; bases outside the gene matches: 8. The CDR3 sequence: CATSDLHSGTTYNEQFF. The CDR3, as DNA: TGTGCCACCAGTGATTTGCATTCCGGGACTACATACAATGAGCAGTTCTTC.

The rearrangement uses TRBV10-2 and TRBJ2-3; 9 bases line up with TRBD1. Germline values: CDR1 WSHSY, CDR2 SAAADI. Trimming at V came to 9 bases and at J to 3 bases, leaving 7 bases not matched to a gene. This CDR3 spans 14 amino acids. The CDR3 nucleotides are TGCGCCAGTTCCACGACAGGGGGGACAGATACGCAGTATTTT. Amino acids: CASSTTGGTDTQYF.

The CDR3 here is CASSLDQGTIETQYF. CDR3 DNA sequence: TGTGCCAGCAGCTTGGACCAGGGTACTATTGAGACCCAGTACTTC. This chain connects TRBV5-4 to TRBJ2-5, with TRBD1 as a possible D gene (5 bases). The germline V and J ends were trimmed by 0 bases and 5 bases, with 14 bases remaining between them. Germline V CDR1 and CDR2: SGHNT, YYREEE (reference sequence). The CDR3 is made up of 15 amino acids.

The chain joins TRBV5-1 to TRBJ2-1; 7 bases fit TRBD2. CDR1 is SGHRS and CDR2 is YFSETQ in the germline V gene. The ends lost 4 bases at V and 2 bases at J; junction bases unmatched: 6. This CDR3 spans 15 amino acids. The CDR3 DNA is TGCGCCAGCAGCCAGAGCGGGGCCGCCTACAATGAGCAGTTCTTC. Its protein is CASSQSGAAYNEQFF.

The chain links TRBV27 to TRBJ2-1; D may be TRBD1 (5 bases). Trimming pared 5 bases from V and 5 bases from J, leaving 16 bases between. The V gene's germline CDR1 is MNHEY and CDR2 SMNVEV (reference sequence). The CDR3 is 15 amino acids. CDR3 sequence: CASSPRAVRNNEQFF. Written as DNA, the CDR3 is TGTGCCAGCAGTCCCAGGGCAGTCCGGAACAATGAGCAGTTCTTC.

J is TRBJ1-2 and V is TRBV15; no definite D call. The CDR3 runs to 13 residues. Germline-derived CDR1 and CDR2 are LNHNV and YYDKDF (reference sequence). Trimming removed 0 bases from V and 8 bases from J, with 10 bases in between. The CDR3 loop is CATSRDQLNGYTF. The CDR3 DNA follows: TGTGCCACCAGCAGAGATCAGTTAAACGGCTACACCTTC.

The CDR3 region is CASSQDITSGSPGELFF. DNA of the CDR3: TGCGCCAGCAGCCAAGATATTACTAGCGGGAGCCCCGGGGAGCTGTTTTTT. The chain employs TRBV4-1 and TRBJ2-2; the match to TRBD2 covers 11 bases. This CDR3 region has 17 residues. The V gene end was trimmed by 0 bases and the J gene end by 6 bases; junction bases not matched to a gene: 6. Germline values: CDR1 MGHRA, CDR2 YSYEKL.

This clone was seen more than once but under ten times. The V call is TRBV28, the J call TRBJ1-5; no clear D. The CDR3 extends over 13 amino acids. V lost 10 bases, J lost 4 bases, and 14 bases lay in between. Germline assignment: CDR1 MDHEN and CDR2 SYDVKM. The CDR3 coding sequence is TGTGCCACCTTCGGTACGGGGAATCAGCCCCAGCATTTT. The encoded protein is CATFGTGNQPQHF.

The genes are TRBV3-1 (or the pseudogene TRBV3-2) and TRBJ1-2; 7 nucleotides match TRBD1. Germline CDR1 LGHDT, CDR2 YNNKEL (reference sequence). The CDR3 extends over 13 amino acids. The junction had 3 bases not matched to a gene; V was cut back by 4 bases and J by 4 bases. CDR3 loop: CASSLQGSYGYTF. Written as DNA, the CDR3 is TGTGCCAGCAGCCTACAGGGGAGCTATGGCTACACCTTC.

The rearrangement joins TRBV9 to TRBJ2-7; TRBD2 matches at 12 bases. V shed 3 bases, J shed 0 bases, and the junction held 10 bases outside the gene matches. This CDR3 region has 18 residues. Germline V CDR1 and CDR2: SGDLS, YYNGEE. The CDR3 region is CASSGPGTSGPSSYEQYF. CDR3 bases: TGTGCCAGCAGCGGCCCCGGGACTAGCGGGCCCAGCTCCTACGAGCAGTACTTC.

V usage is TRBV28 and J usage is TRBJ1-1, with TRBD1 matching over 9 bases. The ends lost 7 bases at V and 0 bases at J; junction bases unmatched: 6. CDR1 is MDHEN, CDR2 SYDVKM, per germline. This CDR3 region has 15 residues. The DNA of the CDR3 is TGTGCCAGCACACGGACAGGGGTCATGAACACTGAAGCTTTCTTT. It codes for CASTRTGVMNTEAFF.

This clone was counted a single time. The CDR3 DNA reads as TGTGCCAGCAGCTTAGACAGGGGAGACACCATATATTTT. Protein: CASSLDRGDTIYF. The chain uses TRBV11-2 and TRBJ1-3, with TRBD1 as a possible D gene (6 bases). The CDR3 is 13 residues long. Germline CDR1 and CDR2: SGHAT and FQNNGV. V was shortened by 0 bases and J by 8 bases, with 8 bases between the two germline ends.

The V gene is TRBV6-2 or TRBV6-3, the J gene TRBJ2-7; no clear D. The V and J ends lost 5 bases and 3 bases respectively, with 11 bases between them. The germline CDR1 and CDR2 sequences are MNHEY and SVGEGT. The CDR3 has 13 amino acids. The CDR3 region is CASSVSVLYEQYF. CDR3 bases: TGTGCCAGCAGTGTCAGCGTCCTCTACGAGCAGTACTTC.